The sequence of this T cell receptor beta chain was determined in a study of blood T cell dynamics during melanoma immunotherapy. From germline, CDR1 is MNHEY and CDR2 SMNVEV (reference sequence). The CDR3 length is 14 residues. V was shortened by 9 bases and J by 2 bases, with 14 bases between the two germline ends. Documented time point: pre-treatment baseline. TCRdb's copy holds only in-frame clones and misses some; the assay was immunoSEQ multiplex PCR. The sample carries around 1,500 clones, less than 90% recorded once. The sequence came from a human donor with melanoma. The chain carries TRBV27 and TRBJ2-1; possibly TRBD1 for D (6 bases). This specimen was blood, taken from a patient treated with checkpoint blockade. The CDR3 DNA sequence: TGTGCCAGTCCCCTACAGGGACCCTACAATGAGCAGTTCTTC. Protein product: CASPLQGPYNEQFF.